This is a list of T cell receptor beta chains from one sample in a study of response to subunit inactivated influenza vaccine. Each CDR3 protein gets one entry after TCRdb re-called the RT-PCR reads with MiXCR. The data hold about 480,000 distinct CDR3 sequences, with over 9.5% observed a single time. This specimen consisted of PBMCs from blood, obtained 40 to 50 days after vaccination. These receptors all come from a man aged 50 to 60 who received an inactivated influenza vaccine. CDR3s include the opening cysteine and the closing phenylalanine or tryptophan. The D gene is left open where the match is weak. Size tells how often a clone was seen (once, few, many) or the class of an expanded clone, and some rows leave it out.

D: TRBD1
size: few
V: TRBV2
J: TRBJ2-7
CDR3: CASSWTGVPYEQYF
DNA: TGTGCCAGCAGTTGGACAGGGGTACCCTACGAGCAGTACTTC

D: NA
size: few
V: TRBV6-5
J: TRBJ2-5
CDR3: CASSYIQGPETQYF
DNA: TGTGCCAGCAGTTATATACAGGGTCCGGAGACCCAGTACTTC

D: NA
size: NA
V: TRBV7-8
J: TRBJ2-5
CDR3: CASSRRRDTKETQYF
DNA: TGTGCCAGCAGCCGCCGCCGGGACACCAAAGAGACCCAGTACTTC

D: TRBD1
size: few
V: TRBV12-3/TRBV12-4
J: TRBJ1-5
CDR3: CASSSGTALYSNQPQHF
DNA: TGTGCCAGCAGCTCCGGGACAGCCCTTTATAGCAATCAGCCCCAGCATTTT

D: NA
size: NA
V: TRBV29-1
J: TRBJ1-1
CDR3: CSVGMLNTEAFF
DNA: TGCAGCGTTGGTATGCTGAACACTGAAGCTTTCTTT

D: NA
size: many
V: TRBV5-6
J: TRBJ1-6
CDR3: CASSQYLQGKDSPLHF
DNA: TGTGCCAGCAGCCAGTACCTGCAGGGGAAGGATTCACCCCTCCACTTT

D: NA
size: NA
V: TRBV5-1
J: TRBJ2-5
CDR3: CASSLETRQTQYF
DNA: TGCGCCAGCAGCTTGGAGACGAGGCAGACCCAGTACTTC

D: NA
size: few
V: TRBV11-2
J: TRBJ2-1
CDR3: CASSLEVSHTNEQFF
DNA: TGTGCCAGCAGCTTAGAGGTCTCCCACACAAATGAGCAGTTCTTC

D: NA
size: NA
V: TRBV6-1
J: TRBJ1-1
CDR3: CASSEWTLLGEAFF
DNA: TGTGCCAGCAGTGAATGGACTTTACTAGGTGAAGCTTTCTTT

D: NA
size: NA
V: TRBV7-8
J: TRBJ2-7
CDR3: CASSLAPLGYEQYF
DNA: TGTGCCAGCAGCTTAGCACCACTAGGATACGAGCAGTACTTC

D: TRBD1
size: many
V: TRBV9
J: TRBJ2-7
CDR3: CASSVVPTGGREQYF
DNA: TGTGCCAGCAGCGTAGTTCCGACAGGGGGTCGGGAGCAGTACTTC

D: NA
size: NA
V: TRBV18
J: TRBJ1-1
CDR3: CASSPDRSWGTEAFF
DNA: TGTGCCAGCTCACCCGATAGGTCCTGGGGGACTGAAGCTTTCTTT

D: TRBD2
size: NA
V: TRBV5-1
J: TRBJ2-7
CDR3: CASSPRSGSDAYEQYF
DNA: TGCGCCAGCAGCCCCCGTAGCGGGAGTGACGCCTACGAGCAGTACTTC

D: NA
size: many
V: TRBV6-5
J: TRBJ2-1
CDR3: CASSYGTRGNEQFF
DNA: TGTGCCAGCAGTTACGGTACTAGAGGCAATGAGCAGTTCTTC

D: NA
size: NA
V: TRBV28
J: TRBJ2-5
CDR3: CASSLERERQETQYF
DNA: TGTGCCAGCAGTTTGGAAAGGGAGCGCCAAGAGACCCAGTACTTC

D: NA
size: many
V: TRBV6-1
J: TRBJ2-2
CDR3: CASSPDMNTGELFF
DNA: TGTGCCAGCAGCCCAGATATGAACACCGGGGAGCTGTTTTTT

D: NA
size: few
V: TRBV20-1
J: TRBJ1-3
CDR3: CSPRAGGNTIYF
DNA: TGCAGTCCCAGGGCAGGGGGAAACACCATATATTTT

D: NA
size: many
V: TRBV4-3
J: TRBJ2-1
CDR3: CASSQDQHPAYNEQFF
DNA: TGCGCCAGCAGCCAAGATCAACACCCAGCCTACAATGAGCAGTTCTTC

D: NA
size: NA
V: TRBV5-6
J: TRBJ2-7
CDR3: CASSQLGGTSYEQYF
DNA: TGTGCCAGCAGCCAGCTCGGGGGTACCTCCTACGAGCAGTACTTC

D: NA
size: few
V: TRBV6-2/TRBV6-3
J: TRBJ2-7
CDR3: CASSTFSVSYEQYF
DNA: TGTGCCAGCAGTACTTTTAGCGTTTCCTACGAGCAGTACTTC

D: NA
size: NA
V: TRBV27
J: TRBJ2-1
CDR3: CASSKISSYNEQFF
DNA: TGTGCCAGCAGTAAGATAAGCTCCTACAATGAGCAGTTCTTC

D: NA
size: NA
V: TRBV20-1
J: TRBJ1-5
CDR3: CSASRGYSNQPQHF
DNA: TGCAGTGCTAGTAGGGGCTATAGCAATCAGCCCCAGCATTTT

D: NA
size: NA
V: TRBV10-3
J: TRBJ2-6
CDR3: CAISEPFLSGANVLTF
DNA: TGTGCCATCAGTGAGCCCTTTTTGTCTGGGGCCAACGTCCTGACTTTC

D: NA
size: NA
V: TRBV5-1
J: TRBJ2-5
CDR3: CASMGGFQETQYF
DNA: TGCGCCAGCATGGGCGGGTTCCAAGAGACCCAGTACTTC

D: NA
size: few
V: TRBV6-2/TRBV6-3
J: TRBJ2-1
CDR3: CASSNGGGSYNEQFF
DNA: TGTGCCAGCAGTAACGGAGGGGGTTCCTACAATGAGCAGTTCTTC

D: TRBD2
size: few
V: TRBV11-2
J: TRBJ2-2
CDR3: CASSLRGLAGVQRTGELFF
DNA: TGTGCCAGCAGCTTACGAGGACTAGCGGGGGTCCAACGCACCGGGGAGCTGTTTTTT

D: NA
size: few
V: TRBV20-1
J: TRBJ2-7
CDR3: CSAPGGLGTYEQYF
DNA: TGCAGTGCCCCCGGAGGACTTGGTACCTACGAGCAGTACTTC

D: NA
size: many
V: TRBV5-1
J: TRBJ2-5
CDR3: CASSSHDGGTQYF
DNA: TGCGCCAGCAGCTCCCATGATGGAGGGACCCAGTACTTC

D: TRBD2
size: many
V: TRBV29-1
J: TRBJ2-3
CDR3: CSAPSTSGVSTDTQYF
DNA: TGCAGCGCCCCGTCGACTAGCGGGGTTAGCACAGATACGCAGTATTTT

D: NA
size: NA
V: TRBV28
J: TRBJ2-2
CDR3: CASSQLYSVGTGELFF
DNA: TGTGCCAGCAGTCAATTATATAGCGTGGGCACCGGGGAGCTGTTTTTT

D: NA
size: many
V: TRBV29-1
J: TRBJ2-5
CDR3: CSVEFLETQYF
DNA: TGCAGCGTTGAATTTCTAGAGACCCAGTACTTC

D: NA
size: many
V: TRBV20-1
J: TRBJ2-5
CDR3: CSARDTRGTYMETQYF
DNA: TGCAGTGCTAGAGATACCCGCGGGACTTATATGGAGACCCAGTACTTC

D: TRBD1
size: NA
V: TRBV30
J: TRBJ1-6
CDR3: CAWSGQRDSGSPLHF
DNA: TGTGCCTGGAGCGGACAGAGGGACAGTGGTTCACCCCTCCACTTT

D: NA
size: NA
V: TRBV6-1
J: TRBJ2-7
CDR3: CASALGAQAYEQYF
DNA: TGTGCCAGCGCTCTGGGGGCACAAGCCTACGAGCAGTACTTC

D: TRBD1
size: NA
V: TRBV20-1
J: TRBJ1-2
CDR3: CRATTGNYGYTF
DNA: TGCAGGGCTACGACAGGGAACTATGGCTACACCTTC

D: TRBD1
size: NA
V: TRBV6-2/TRBV6-3
J: TRBJ1-2
CDR3: CLTGTVYGYTF
DNA: TGTCTCACCGGGACAGTTTATGGCTACACCTTC

D: TRBD1
size: NA
V: TRBV25-1
J: TRBJ2-1
CDR3: CASSARIQDRSSYNEQFF
DNA: TGTGCCAGCAGTGCAAGAATTCAGGACAGGAGCTCCTACAATGAGCAGTTCTTC

D: NA
size: many
V: TRBV5-1
J: TRBJ2-5
CDR3: CASSLVGPQGKETQYF
DNA: TGCGCCAGCAGCTTGGTGGGACCTCAGGGGAAGGAGACCCAGTACTTC

D: NA
size: many
V: TRBV19
J: TRBJ2-7
CDR3: CASSIRGGIAHEQYF
DNA: TGTGCCAGTAGTATTAGGGGGGGGATCGCCCACGAGCAGTACTTC

D: NA
size: NA
V: TRBV3-1
J: TRBJ1-4
CDR3: CASSQVTGPNEKLFF
DNA: TGTGCCAGCAGCCAAGTTACAGGGCCTAATGAAAAACTGTTTTTT

D: NA
size: few
V: TRBV2
J: TRBJ2-3
CDR3: CASATDTDTQYF
DNA: TGTGCCAGCGCGACTGACACAGATACGCAGTATTTT

D: TRBD2
size: NA
V: TRBV4-2
J: TRBJ2-1
CDR3: CASSQDGTSGVNEQFF
DNA: TGTGCCAGCAGCCAAGACGGGACTAGCGGGGTCAATGAGCAGTTCTTC

D: NA
size: few
V: TRBV5-1
J: TRBJ1-1
CDR3: CASRGENGDTEAFF
DNA: TGCGCCAGCAGAGGCGAGAACGGGGACACTGAAGCTTTCTTT

D: NA
size: NA
V: TRBV20-1
J: TRBJ2-5
CDR3: CSLEDSIRRETQYF
DNA: TGCAGCTTAGAGGACAGCATTAGAAGAGAGACCCAGTACTTC

D: TRBD1
size: many
V: TRBV29-1
J: TRBJ2-5
CDR3: CSVPGPNRGETQYF
DNA: TGCAGCGTCCCCGGACCCAACAGGGGGGAGACCCAGTACTTC

D: TRBD1
size: many
V: TRBV12-3/TRBV12-4
J: TRBJ2-7
CDR3: CASSLLGQGSIEQYF
DNA: TGTGCCAGCAGTTTATTGGGACAGGGGTCGATCGAGCAGTACTTC

D: TRBD1
size: NA
V: TRBV19
J: TRBJ2-7
CDR3: CASSMSGQGTYEQYF
DNA: TGTGCCAGTAGTATGTCCGGACAGGGGACCTACGAGCAGTACTTC